Following are 5 T cell receptor beta chains from one sample sequenced in a study of Ad26.COV2.S vaccination and SARS-CoV-2 variants. Treatment here: 15 to 20 received Ad26.COV2.S at low or high dose, single or two shots; about 5 received placebo; per-sample allocation not given. Vaccine and placebo recipients were sampled on day 63 after the first injection. Assay used: immunoSEQ multiplex PCR; TCRdb lists only in-frame clones, some missing. Among 350,000 to 450,000 clones listed, about 92% were seen once. The starting material was peripheral blood, obtained in a trial of Ad26.COV2.S vaccine versus placebo. The receptors shown here come from a person aged 18-60 years who received the Ad26.COV2.S COVID-19 vaccine or a placebo.

The rearrangement links TRBV2 to TRBJ2-7; 7 bases line up with TRBD1. This CDR3 contains 13 residues. Germline V lookup: CDR1 SNHLY, CDR2 FYNNEI. J was trimmed by 6 bases and V by 0 bases; bases with no gene match: 2. CDR3 sequence: CASSEAGGVEQYF. In nucleotides, the CDR3 is TGTGCCAGCAGTGAAGCAGGGGGCGTCGAGCAGTACTTC.

The chain links TRBV7-7 to TRBJ2-3, with 9 bases matching TRBD2. The CDR3 covers 14 residues. The V gene's germline CDR1 is SSHAT and CDR2 FNYEAQ (reference sequence). Unmatched junction bases numbered 2, after V lost 3 bases and J lost 4 bases. The CDR3 DNA reads TGTGCCAGCAGCTTGGGGACTAGCTCAGATACGCAGTATTTT. Its translation is CASSLGTSSDTQYF. Based on the CDR3 plus reference TRBV7-7 and TRBJ2-3, the full variable domain is GAGVSQSPRYKVTKRGQDVTLRCDPISSHATLYWYQQALGQGPEFLTYFNYEAQPDKSGLPSDRFSAERPEGSISTLTIQRTEQRDSAMYRCASSLGTSSDTQYFGPGTRLTVL.

In its sample, this clone was seen once. In DNA form, the CDR3 reads TGTGCCAGCAGCTTAGTATACCCGAGGGAATCCTACAATGAGCAGTTCTTC. Translation: CASSLVYPRESYNEQFF. The rearrangement joins TRBV7-8 to TRBJ2-1; tentatively, D is TRBD2 (5 bases). Trimming shortened V by 1 base and J by 1 base, and 14 bases separated the two germline ends. This CDR3 is 17 amino acids long. Germline V gene lookup returns CDR1 SGHVS and CDR2 FQNEAQ.

V and J are TRBV6-5 and TRBJ1-4; D is perhaps TRBD1 (5 bases). The CDR3 spans 15 residues. CDR1 MNHEY and CDR2 SVGAGI come from the germline V gene. V lost 6 bases and J lost 7, with 18 bases in between. CDR3 sequence: CASRNSGGAGEKLFF. The DNA of the CDR3 is TGTGCCAGCAGAAACTCGGGCGGGGCCGGTGAAAAACTGTTTTTT.

Notes on this clone: In the same sample, other DNA sequences code for this CDR3. The chain couples TRBV6-6 to TRBJ1-3; TRBD1 matches 7 bases. Germline lookup yields CDR1 MNHNY and CDR2 SVGAGI (reference sequence). The length of the CDR3 is 13 residues. The V gene end was trimmed by 6 bases and the J gene end by 4 bases; junction bases not matched to a gene: 3. The CDR3, as DNA: TGTGCCAGCAGCCGGGACAGCGGAAACACCATATATTTT. Protein: CASSRDSGNTIYF.